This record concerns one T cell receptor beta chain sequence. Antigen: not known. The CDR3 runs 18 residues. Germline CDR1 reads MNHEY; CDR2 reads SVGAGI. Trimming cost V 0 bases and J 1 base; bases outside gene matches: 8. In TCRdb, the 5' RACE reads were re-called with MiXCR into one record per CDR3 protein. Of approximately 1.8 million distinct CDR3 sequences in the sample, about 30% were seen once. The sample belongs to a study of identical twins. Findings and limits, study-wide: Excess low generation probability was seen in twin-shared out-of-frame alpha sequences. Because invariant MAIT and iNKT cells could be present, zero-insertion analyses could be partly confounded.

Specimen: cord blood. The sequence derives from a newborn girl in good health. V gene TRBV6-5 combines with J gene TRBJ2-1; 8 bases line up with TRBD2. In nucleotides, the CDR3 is TGTGCCAGCAGTTACTCAACTTTGACTAGCGTATCCTACAATGAGCAGTTCTTC. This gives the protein CASSYSTLTSVSYNEQFF.